These 4 T cell receptor beta chains were all obtained from the same sample, sequenced in a study of CD8+ T cells in alopecia areata. Treatment of the sample: oral pan-JAK inhibitor, 5-10 mg twice daily. RNA extraction was followed by reverse transcription into cDNA, which acted as the sequencing template. Produced via immunoSEQ multiplex PCR; TCRdb's table is partial and in-frame only. The sample shows roughly 40,000 clones, roughly 65% of them seen only once. The specimen was CD8+ T cells sorted from blood, collected at week 4, from a patient treated with tofacitinib. The receptor source for this set is a human donor with alopecia areata.

The rearrangement joins TRBV30 to TRBJ2-2, with a possible D match to TRBD1 (6 bases). V shed 0 bases and J shed 1 base, with 18 bases lying between them. CDR1 is GTSNPN and CDR2 is SVGIG in the germline V gene (reference sequence). The CDR3 is made up of 18 amino acids. The CDR3 spells CAWSVKLRTAVNTGELFF. The CDR3 DNA is TGTGCCTGGAGTGTCAAACTCCGGACAGCCGTGAACACCGGGGAGCTGTTTTTT.

This chain uses TRBV4-1 with TRBJ1-1; no clear D gene. There are 13 residues in the CDR3. Deletions cut 8 bases from V and 1 base from J, with 11 bases between. Per the germline V gene, CDR1 is MGHRA and CDR2 is YSYEKL. CDR3 protein: CASVEGQNTEAFF. In DNA form, the CDR3 reads TGCGCCAGCGTCGAAGGCCAGAACACTGAAGCTTTCTTT.

The chain uses TRBV9 and TRBJ2-7; a weak D match, TRBD2 (5 bases). V was clipped by 5 bases and J by 2 bases, with 11 bases between them. Germline CDR1 and CDR2: SGDLS and YYNGEE. The CDR3 totals 13 residues. In DNA, the CDR3 is TGTGCCAGCAGTCCAAGCGGCACCTACGAGCAGTACTTC. Translating it yields CASSPSGTYEQYF.

With respect to this clone: The identical CDR3 is also encoded by other nucleotide sequences in the sample. CDR3 sequence (DNA): TGCAGCGTTGAGGGGGGAGTGAACACTGAAGCTTTCTTT. Its translation is CSVEGGVNTEAFF. The gene calls are TRBV29-1 and TRBJ1-1; tentatively, D is TRBD1 (5 bases). This CDR3 has 13 residues. Germline V gene sequence: CDR1 SQVTM, CDR2 ANQGSEA. V was shortened by 3 bases and J by 0 bases, with 8 bases between the two germline ends.